The present TCR beta chain was sequenced within a study of T cells after yellow fever vaccination. Background on the study: For low cell numbers, libraries were made with SMART-Seq v4 Ultra Low Input. Study-wide results and caveats: The secondary response showed a weaker magnitude and a faster peak, day 5 versus 15. Booster samples showed a return of most primary-vaccination clones (roughly 95% CD4, over 70% CD8).

This clonotype was found many times. Its antigen is unidentified. Trimming took 3 bases from V and 0 from J, leaving 12 bases between them. In germline, CDR1 is LGHDT, CDR2 YNNKEL (reference sequence). This CDR3 has 16 amino acids. In making TCR cDNA, 5'RACE template switching added a universal primer site and UMIs to it. TCRdb re-called the 5' RACE reads through MiXCR, storing one row per CDR3 protein. This repertoire shows 400,000 to 450,000 distinct CDR3 sequences, under 20% found once; its top ten account for 15% to 20%. The TCR originated in a man aged 18 to 30 who received the YFV17D yellow fever vaccine. This chain connects TRBV3-1 to TRBJ1-3, with TRBD1 as a possible D gene (6 bases). Material: PBMCs, obtained before the yellow fever booster vaccination. DNA of the CDR3: TGTGCCAGCAGCCAGACAGGACTTATCTCTGGAAACACCATATATTTT. As protein: CASSQTGLISGNTIYF.